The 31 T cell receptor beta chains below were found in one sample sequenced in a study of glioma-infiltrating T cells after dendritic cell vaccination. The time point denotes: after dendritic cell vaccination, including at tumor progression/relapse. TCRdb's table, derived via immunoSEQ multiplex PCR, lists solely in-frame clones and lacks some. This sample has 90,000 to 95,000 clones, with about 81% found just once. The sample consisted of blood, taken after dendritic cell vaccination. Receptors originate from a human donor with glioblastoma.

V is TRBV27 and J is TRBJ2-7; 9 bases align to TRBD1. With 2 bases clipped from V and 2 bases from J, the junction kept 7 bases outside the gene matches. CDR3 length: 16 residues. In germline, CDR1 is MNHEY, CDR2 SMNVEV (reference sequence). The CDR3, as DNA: TGTGCCAGCAGTTTAAACAACAGGGGGCGGCCCTACGAGCAGTACTTC. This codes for CASSLNNRGRPYEQYF.

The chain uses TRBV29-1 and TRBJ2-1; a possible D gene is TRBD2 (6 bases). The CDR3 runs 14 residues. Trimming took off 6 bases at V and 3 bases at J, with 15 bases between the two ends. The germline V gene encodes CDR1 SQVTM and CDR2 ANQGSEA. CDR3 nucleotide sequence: TGCAGCGTGATCCGGGACTTCCACTACAATGAGCAGTTCTTC. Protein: CSVIRDFHYNEQFF.

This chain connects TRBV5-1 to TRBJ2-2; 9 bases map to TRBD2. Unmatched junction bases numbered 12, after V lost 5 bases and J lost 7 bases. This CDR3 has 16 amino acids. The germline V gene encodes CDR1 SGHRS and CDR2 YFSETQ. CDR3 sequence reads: CASSQIPGLANGELFF. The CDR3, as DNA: TGCGCCAGCAGTCAGATACCGGGACTAGCAAACGGGGAGCTGTTTTTT.

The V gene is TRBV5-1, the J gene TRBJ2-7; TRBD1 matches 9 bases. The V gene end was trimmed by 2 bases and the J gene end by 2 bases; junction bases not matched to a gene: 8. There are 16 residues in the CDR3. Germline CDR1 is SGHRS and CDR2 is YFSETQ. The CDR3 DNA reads TGCGCCAGCAGCTTAAGGTCGGGACAGGGCCCCTACGAGCAGTACTTC. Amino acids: CASSLRSGQGPYEQYF.

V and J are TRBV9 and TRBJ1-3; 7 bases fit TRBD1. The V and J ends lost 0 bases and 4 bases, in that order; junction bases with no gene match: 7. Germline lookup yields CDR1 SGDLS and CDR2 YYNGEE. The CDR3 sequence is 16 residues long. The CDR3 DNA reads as TGTGCCAGCAGCGTAGGACAGGGAGGACTCGGAAACACCATATATTTT. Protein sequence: CASSVGQGGLGNTIYF.

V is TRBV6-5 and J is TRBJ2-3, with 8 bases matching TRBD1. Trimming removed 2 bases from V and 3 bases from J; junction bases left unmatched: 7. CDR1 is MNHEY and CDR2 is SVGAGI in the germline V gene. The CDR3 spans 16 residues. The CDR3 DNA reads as TGTGCCAGCAGTTACCTGGACAGGGCCGAGACAGATACGCAGTATTTT. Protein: CASSYLDRAETDTQYF.

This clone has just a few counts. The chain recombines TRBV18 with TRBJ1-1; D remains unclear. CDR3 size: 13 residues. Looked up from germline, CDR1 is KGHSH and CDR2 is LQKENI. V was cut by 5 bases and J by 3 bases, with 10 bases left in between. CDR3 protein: CASSENRDTEAFF. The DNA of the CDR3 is TGTGCCAGCTCAGAAAACAGAGACACTGAAGCTTTCTTT. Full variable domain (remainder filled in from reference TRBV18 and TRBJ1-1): NAGVMQNPRHLVRRRGQEARLRCSPMKGHSHVYWYRQLPEEGLKFMVYLQKENIIDESGMPKERFSAEFPKEGPSILRIQQVVRGDSAAYFCASSENRDTEAFFGQGTRLTVV.

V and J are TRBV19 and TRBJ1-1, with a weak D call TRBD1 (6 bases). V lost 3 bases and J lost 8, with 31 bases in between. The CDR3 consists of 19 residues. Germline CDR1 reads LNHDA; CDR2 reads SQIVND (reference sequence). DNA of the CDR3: TGTGCCAGTAGTATCTTACAGGGTGGACTGATACCATTGGAGTTAGAAGCTTTCTTT. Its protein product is CASSILQGGLIPLELEAFF.

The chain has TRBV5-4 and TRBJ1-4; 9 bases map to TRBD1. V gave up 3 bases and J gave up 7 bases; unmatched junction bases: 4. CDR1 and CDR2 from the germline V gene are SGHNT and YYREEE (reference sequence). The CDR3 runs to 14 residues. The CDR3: CASSSQGAVEKLFF. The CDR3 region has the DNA TGTGCCAGCAGCTCACAGGGGGCGGTTGAAAAACTGTTTTTT. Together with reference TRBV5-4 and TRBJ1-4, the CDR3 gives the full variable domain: ETGVTQSPTHLIKTRGQQVTLRCSSQSGHNTVSWYQQALGQGPQFIFQYYREEENGRGNFPPRFSGLQFPNYSSELNVNALELDDSALYLCASSSQGAVEKLFFGSGTQLSVL.

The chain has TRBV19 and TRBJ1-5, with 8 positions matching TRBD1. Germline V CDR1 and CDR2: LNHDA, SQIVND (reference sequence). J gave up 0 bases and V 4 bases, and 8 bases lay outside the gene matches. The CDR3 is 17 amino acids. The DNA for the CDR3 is TGTGCCAGTAGTACCTACGGACAGGGAAGTAGCAATCAGCCCCAGCATTTT. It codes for CASSTYGQGSSNQPQHF.

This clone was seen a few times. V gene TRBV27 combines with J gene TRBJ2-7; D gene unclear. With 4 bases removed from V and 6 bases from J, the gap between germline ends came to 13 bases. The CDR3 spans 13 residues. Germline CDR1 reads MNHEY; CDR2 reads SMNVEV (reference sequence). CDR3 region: CASSSAVRLEQYF. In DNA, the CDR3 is TGTGCCAGCAGTTCGGCCGTCAGGCTCGAGCAGTACTTC.

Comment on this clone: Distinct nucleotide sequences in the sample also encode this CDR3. The CDR3 DNA reads TGTGCCAGCAGTTACTCTCTTGACAGTTCCTACGAGCAGTACTTC. It yields the protein CASSYSLDSSYEQYF. This rearrangement joins TRBV6-5 to TRBJ2-7; a possible D gene is TRBD1 (5 bases). Germline CDR1 MNHEY, CDR2 SVGAGI. This CDR3 region has 15 residues. Trimming took 0 bases from V and 1 from J, leaving 10 bases between them.

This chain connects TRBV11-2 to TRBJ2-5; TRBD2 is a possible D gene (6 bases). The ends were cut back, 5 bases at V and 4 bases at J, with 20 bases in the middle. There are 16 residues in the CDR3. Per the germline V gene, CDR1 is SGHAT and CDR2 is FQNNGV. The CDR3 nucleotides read TGTGCCAGCAGCAAAGGTGTTCGGGACTCCTTAGAGACCCAGTACTTC. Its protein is CASSKGVRDSLETQYF. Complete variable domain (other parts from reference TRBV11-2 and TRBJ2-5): EAGVAQSPRYKIIEKRQSVAFWCNPISGHATLYWYQQILGQGPKLLIQFQNNGVVDDSQLPKDRFSAERLKGVDSTLKIQPAKLEDSAVYLCASSKGVRDSLETQYFGPGTRLLVL.

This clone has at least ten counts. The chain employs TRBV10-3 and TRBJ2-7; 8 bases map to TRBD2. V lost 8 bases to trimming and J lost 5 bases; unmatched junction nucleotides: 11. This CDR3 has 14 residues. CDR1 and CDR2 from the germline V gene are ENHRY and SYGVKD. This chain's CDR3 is CAIGIAGNSHEQYF. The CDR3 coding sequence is TGTGCCATCGGAATAGCGGGGAACTCACACGAGCAGTACTTC.

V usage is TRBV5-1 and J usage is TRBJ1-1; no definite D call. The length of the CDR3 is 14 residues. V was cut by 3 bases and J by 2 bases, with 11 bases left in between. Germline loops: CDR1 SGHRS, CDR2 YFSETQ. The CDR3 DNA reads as TGCGCCAGCAGCTCGACAAGGCCTAACACTGAAGCTTTCTTT. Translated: CASSSTRPNTEAFF.

CDR3 region: CASSPLGAPLHF. The CDR3 coding sequence is TGCGCCAGCAGCCCCTTAGGAGCACCCCTCCACTTT. The chain uses TRBV5-1 and TRBJ1-6; D is uncertain. Germline V gene lookup returns CDR1 SGHRS and CDR2 YFSETQ. V was clipped by 4 bases and J by 11 bases, with 10 bases between them. The CDR3 spans 12 residues.

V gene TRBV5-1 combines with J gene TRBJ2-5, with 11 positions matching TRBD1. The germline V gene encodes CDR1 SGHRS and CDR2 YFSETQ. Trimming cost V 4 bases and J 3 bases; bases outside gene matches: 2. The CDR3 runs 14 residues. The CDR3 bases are TGCGCCAGCAGCCGGACAGGGGGCGAAGAGACCCAGTACTTC. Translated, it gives CASSRTGGEETQYF. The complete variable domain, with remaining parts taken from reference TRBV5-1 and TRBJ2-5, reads KAGVTQTPRYLIKTRGQQVTLSCSPISGHRSVSWYQQTPGQGLQFLFEYFSETQRNKGNFPGRFSGRQFSNSRSEMNVSTLELGDSALYLCASSRTGGEETQYFGPGTRLLVL.

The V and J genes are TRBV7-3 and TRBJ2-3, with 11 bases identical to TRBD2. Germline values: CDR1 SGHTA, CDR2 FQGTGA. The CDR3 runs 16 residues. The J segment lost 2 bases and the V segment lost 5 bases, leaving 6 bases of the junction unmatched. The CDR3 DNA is TGTGCCAGCAGCCGGGGGACTAGCGGACTCACAGATACGCAGTATTTT. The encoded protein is CASSRGTSGLTDTQYF.

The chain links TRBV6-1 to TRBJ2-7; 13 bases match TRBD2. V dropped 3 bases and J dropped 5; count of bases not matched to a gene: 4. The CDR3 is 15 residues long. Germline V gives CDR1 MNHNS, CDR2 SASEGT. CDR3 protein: CASSDWTSGGNEQYF. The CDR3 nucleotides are TGTGCCAGCAGTGACTGGACTAGCGGGGGAAACGAGCAGTACTTC.

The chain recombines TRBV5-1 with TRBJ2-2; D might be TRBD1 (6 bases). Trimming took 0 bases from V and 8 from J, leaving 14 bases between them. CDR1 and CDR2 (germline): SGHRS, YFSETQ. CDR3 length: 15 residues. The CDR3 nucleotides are TGCGCCAGCAGCTTGGCCGTGACAGGAGTTGGGGAGCTGTTTTTT. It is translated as CASSLAVTGVGELFF.

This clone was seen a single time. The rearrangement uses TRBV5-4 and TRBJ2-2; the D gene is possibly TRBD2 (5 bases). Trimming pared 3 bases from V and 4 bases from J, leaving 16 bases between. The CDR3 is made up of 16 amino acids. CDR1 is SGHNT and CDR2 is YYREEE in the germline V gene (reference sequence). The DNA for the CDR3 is TGTGCCAGCAGCTCCGACGGACCCCGGGGCACCGGGGAGCTGTTTTTT. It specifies CASSSDGPRGTGELFF.

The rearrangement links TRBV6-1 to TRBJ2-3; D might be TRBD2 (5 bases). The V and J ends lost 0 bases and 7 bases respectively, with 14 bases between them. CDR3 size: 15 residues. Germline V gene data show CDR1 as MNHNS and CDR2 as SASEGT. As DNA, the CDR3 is TGTGCCAGCAGTGAAGCGACGGGGTGGTGGAATACGCAGTATTTT. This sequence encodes CASSEATGWWNTQYF.

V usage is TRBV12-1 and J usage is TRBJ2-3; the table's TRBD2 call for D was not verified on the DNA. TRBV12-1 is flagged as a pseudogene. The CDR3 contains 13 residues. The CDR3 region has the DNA TGTGCCAGCAGCCCCGGGGGGAGGGGTACGCAGTATTTT. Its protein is CASSPGGRGTQYF.

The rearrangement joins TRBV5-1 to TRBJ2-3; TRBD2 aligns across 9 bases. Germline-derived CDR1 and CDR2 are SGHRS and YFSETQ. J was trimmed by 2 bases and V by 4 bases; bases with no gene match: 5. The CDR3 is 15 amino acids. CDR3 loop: CASSLSGGITDTQYF. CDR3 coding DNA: TGCGCCAGCAGCCTGAGCGGGGGGATCACAGATACGCAGTATTTT.

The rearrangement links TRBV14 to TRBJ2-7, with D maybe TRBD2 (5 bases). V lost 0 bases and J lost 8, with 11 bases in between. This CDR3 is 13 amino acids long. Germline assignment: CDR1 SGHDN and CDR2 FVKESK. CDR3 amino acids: CASSQDLRGKQYV. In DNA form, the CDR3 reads TGTGCCAGCAGCCAAGACCTTCGGGGTAAGCAGTACGTC.

CDR3 coding DNA: TGTGCCAGTTCCAAACAGGGATTGTTCAATGAGCAGTTCTTC. Translating gives CASSKQGLFNEQFF. The rearrangement links TRBV5-6 to TRBJ2-1, with D possibly being TRBD1 (6 bases). CDR3 size: 14 residues. Trimming removed 8 bases at V and 6 bases at J, with 18 bases between. Germline V lookup: CDR1 SGHDT, CDR2 YYEEEE.

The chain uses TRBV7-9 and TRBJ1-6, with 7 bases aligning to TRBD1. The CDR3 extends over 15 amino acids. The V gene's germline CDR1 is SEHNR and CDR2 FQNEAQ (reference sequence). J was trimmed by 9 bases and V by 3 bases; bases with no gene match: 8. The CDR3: CASSFETGSGSPLHF. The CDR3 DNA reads TGTGCCAGCAGCTTCGAGACAGGGTCAGGTTCACCCCTCCACTTT.

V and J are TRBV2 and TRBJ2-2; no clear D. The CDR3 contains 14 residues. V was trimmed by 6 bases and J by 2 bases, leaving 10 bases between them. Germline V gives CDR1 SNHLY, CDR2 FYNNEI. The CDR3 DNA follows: TGTGCCAGCAGGGGCCGGATAAACACCGGGGAGCTGTTTTTT. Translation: CASRGRINTGELFF. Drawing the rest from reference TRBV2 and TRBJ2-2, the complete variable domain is EPEVTQTPSHQVTQMGQEVILRCVPISNHLYFYWYRQILGQKVEFLVSFYNNEISEKSEIFDDQFSVERPDGSNFTLKIRSTKLEDSAMYFCASRGRINTGELFFGEGSRLTVL.

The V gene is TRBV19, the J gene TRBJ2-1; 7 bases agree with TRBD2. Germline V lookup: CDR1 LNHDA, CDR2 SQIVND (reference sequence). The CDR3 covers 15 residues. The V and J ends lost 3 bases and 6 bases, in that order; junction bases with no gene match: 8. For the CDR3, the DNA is TGTGCCAGTAGTATCTGGGGAGGGTCGGCCAATGAGCAGTTCTTC. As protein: CASSIWGGSANEQFF.

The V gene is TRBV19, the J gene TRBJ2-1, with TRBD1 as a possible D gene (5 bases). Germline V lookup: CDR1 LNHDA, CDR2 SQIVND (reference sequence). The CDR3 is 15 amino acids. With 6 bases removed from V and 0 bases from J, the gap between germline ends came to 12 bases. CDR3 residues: CASSLRVSSYNEQFF. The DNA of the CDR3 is TGTGCCAGTAGCCTCAGGGTTAGCTCCTACAATGAGCAGTTCTTC. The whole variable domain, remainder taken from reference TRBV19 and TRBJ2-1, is DGGITQSPKYLFRKEGQNVTLSCEQNLNHDAMYWYRQDPGQGLRLIYYSQIVNDFQKGDIAEGYSVSREKKESFPLTVTSAQKNPTAFYLCASSLRVSSYNEQFFGPGTRLTVL.

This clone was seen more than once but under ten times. CDR3 sequence: CASSLHSNSYEQYF. CDR3 nucleotides: TGTGCCAGCAGCTTACACAGTAACTCCTACGAGCAGTACTTC. This rearrangement joins TRBV7-2 to TRBJ2-7; no definite D call. Germline V gene data show CDR1 as SGHTA and CDR2 as FQGNSA. V was shortened by 2 bases and J by 0 bases, with 8 bases between the two germline ends. CDR3 size: 14 residues.